This record covers a single T cell receptor beta chain. These data are taken from a study of blood T cell repertoires in COVID-19. V lost 1 base and J lost 1, with 9 bases in between. Germline V lookup: CDR1 LGHDT, CDR2 YNNKEL (reference sequence). The CDR3 runs 15 residues. Assay: immunoSEQ multiplex PCR; the TCRdb copy retains only in-frame clones and omits some. The sample lists approximately 330,000 clones, about 86% occurring once. This chain joins TRBV3-1 (or the pseudogene TRBV3-2) and TRBJ2-3, with D unclear. Sequenced: PBMCs or T cells enriched from blood (not recorded which). The TCR comes from a woman aged 40 to 50 with acute COVID-19. CDR3 in DNA: TGTGCCAGCAGCCAAGGGAGTCAAGGCACAGATACGCAGTATTTT. The encoded protein is CASSQGSQGTDTQYF.